Each of the 12 T cell receptor beta chains below was sequenced from the same sample in a study of T cells after yellow fever vaccination. TCRdb used MiXCR to reprocess the 5' RACE reads, holding one entry per CDR3 protein. Here the sample spans about 25,000 distinct CDR3 sequences, about 3.2% being singletons. The sequencing here drew on PBMCs, either bulk or a sorted T-cell subset (CD4+, CD8+, memory, or dextramer-sorted; not recorded which), taken more than 40 days after the first yellow fever vaccination. These receptors originate from a man between 18 and 35 years old who received the YFV17D yellow fever vaccine.

This clonotype was observed at least ten times. The rearrangement uses TRBV6-5 and TRBJ2-2; 11 bases are a match to TRBD1. Losses at the gene ends were 9 bases for V and 7 bases for J; bases not matched to a gene: 10. Germline V gene sequence: CDR1 MNHEY, CDR2 SVGAGI. This CDR3 is built from 15 residues. CDR3 bases: TGTGCCAGTCCCAGGACAGGGGGCGCGATCGGGGAGCTGTTTTTT. The encoded protein is CASPRTGGAIGELFF.

The genes are TRBV29-1 and TRBJ1-2; D might be TRBD1 (5 bases). Between the trimmed V and J ends, which lost 6 bases and 4 bases, there was a span of 18 bases. The CDR3 consists of 14 residues. Looked up from germline, CDR1 is SQVTM and CDR2 is ANQGSEA. CDR3 DNA: TGCAGCGTCCGACGAATTGCAGGGTCCTATGGCTACACCTTC. It translates to CSVRRIAGSYGYTF.

This clonotype occurred many times. This rearrangement joins TRBV10-1 to TRBJ2-5; D call uncertain. The CDR3 covers 13 residues. The V gene's germline CDR1 is WNHNN and CDR2 SYGVQD (reference sequence). V lost 2 bases to trimming and J lost 2 bases, with 6 bases between them. CDR3 region: CASSERLQETQYF. The CDR3 DNA sequence: TGCGCCAGCAGTGAGAGACTGCAAGAGACCCAGTACTTC.

This clonotype was counted at least ten times. The CDR3 here is CASSLKSGGIYNSPLHF. The CDR3, as DNA: TGTGCCAGCAGCTTGAAATCAGGGGGCATTTATAATTCACCCCTCCACTTT. The chain carries TRBV5-4 and TRBJ1-6; TRBD1 matches at 8 bases. There are 17 residues in the CDR3. Germline loops: CDR1 SGHNT, CDR2 YYREEE (reference sequence). Trimming removed 1 base from V and 4 bases from J; junction bases left unmatched: 7.

This clonotype was found many times. The chain uses TRBV12-3 or TRBV12-4 and TRBJ2-4, with 8 bases that match TRBD1. The junction had 6 bases not matched to a gene; V was cut back by 1 base and J by 7 bases. The CDR3 has 15 residues. CDR3 sequence: CASSLVQGAENIQYF. For the CDR3, the DNA is TGTGCCAGCAGTTTAGTCCAGGGGGCTGAGAACATTCAGTACTTC.

This clonotype has at least ten counts. The J gene is TRBJ1-5, the V gene TRBV11-2; D unclear. V lost 1 base and J lost 1, with 11 bases in between. The CDR3 spans 16 residues. Germline loops: CDR1 SGHAT, CDR2 FQNNGV. The CDR3 here is CASSLGVGGSNQPQHF. The CDR3 nucleotides read TGTGCCAGCAGCTTAGGGGTCGGCGGGAGCAATCAGCCCCAGCATTTT.

This clonotype came up many times. CDR3 protein: CASSLGGHGGQETQYF. DNA for the CDR3: TGTGCCAGCAGCTTAGGGGGTCATGGAGGCCAAGAGACCCAGTACTTC. J is TRBJ2-5 and V is TRBV7-2, with D tentatively TRBD2 (5 bases). V lost 1 base, J lost 1 base, and 13 bases lay in between. Germline V gene sequence: CDR1 SGHTA, CDR2 FQGNSA. CDR3 length: 16 amino acids.

This clonotype was counted ten times or more. This chain joins TRBV20-1 and TRBJ2-7; the D is unclear. Germline-derived CDR1 and CDR2 are DFQATT and SNEGSKA (reference sequence). The CDR3 spans 14 residues. V lost 3 bases and J 2 bases, leaving 14 bases between the germline ends. Here the CDR3 DNA reads TGCAGTGCTAGTGGGGTGGGAACCCCCTACGAGCAGTACTTC. The encoded protein is CSASGVGTPYEQYF.

The sample holds many counts of this clonotype. The chain employs TRBV10-3 and TRBJ2-1; D is unresolved. Between the trimmed V and J ends, which lost 5 bases and 4 bases, there was a span of 6 bases. Germline loops: CDR1 ENHRY, CDR2 SYGVKD. CDR3 size: 12 residues. CDR3 loop: CAISLRYNEQFF. CDR3 nucleotides: TGTGCCATCAGTCTGAGATACAATGAGCAGTTCTTC.

This clonotype was found many times. The CDR3 protein is CASSQRAQGAYNEQFF. The CDR3 DNA reads TGCGCCAGCAGCCAAAGGGCACAGGGGGCATACAATGAGCAGTTCTTC. The V and J genes are TRBV4-3 and TRBJ2-1; 9 nucleotides agree with TRBD1. The CDR3 extends over 16 amino acids. The ends lost 2 bases at V and 4 bases at J; junction bases unmatched: 6. Germline CDR1 reads LGHNA; CDR2 reads YSLEER.

This clonotype was detected ten times or more. This rearrangement joins TRBV18 to TRBJ2-1; no reliable D call. Trimming took 2 bases from V and 15 from J, leaving 26 bases between them. The germline V gene encodes CDR1 KGHSH and CDR2 LQKENI. There are 16 residues in the CDR3. This chain's CDR3 is CASSPGRVGAEPQRFF. The CDR3 nucleotides are TGTGCCAGCTCACCAGGGCGAGTTGGCGCAGAACCTCAGCGGTTCTTC.

The sample holds many counts of this clonotype. V gene TRBV20-1 combines with J gene TRBJ2-7; 8 positions agree with TRBD1. CDR3 length: 11 amino acids. The trim removed 6 bases at V and 9 bases at J, leaving 7 bases unmatched. Germline CDR1 reads DFQATT; CDR2 reads SNEGSKA (reference sequence). The CDR3 sequence is CSAGQGLGQYV. CDR3 nucleotides: TGCAGTGCCGGACAGGGCCTCGGGCAGTACGTC.